This T cell receptor beta chain emerged from a study of identical twins. Germline CDR1 SGDLS, CDR2 YYNGEE. CDR3 length: 12 amino acids. V shed 4 bases and J shed 9 bases, with 11 bases lying between them. TCRdb passed the 5' RACE reads through MiXCR, listing each CDR3 protein once. Of hundreds of thousands of distinct CDR3 sequences listed, roughly 12% are singletons. This clonotype appeared a few times. The sample was also reused in another study, on yellow fever vaccine responses in identical twins.

Sequences were obtained from PBMCs. The clonotype originates from a woman aged 18-29 years in good health. The rearrangement uses TRBV9 and TRBJ2-1; D is undetermined. CDR3 residues: CASSHDQREQFF. The CDR3 nucleotides are TGTGCCAGCAGCCACGATCAACGTGAGCAGTTCTTC.